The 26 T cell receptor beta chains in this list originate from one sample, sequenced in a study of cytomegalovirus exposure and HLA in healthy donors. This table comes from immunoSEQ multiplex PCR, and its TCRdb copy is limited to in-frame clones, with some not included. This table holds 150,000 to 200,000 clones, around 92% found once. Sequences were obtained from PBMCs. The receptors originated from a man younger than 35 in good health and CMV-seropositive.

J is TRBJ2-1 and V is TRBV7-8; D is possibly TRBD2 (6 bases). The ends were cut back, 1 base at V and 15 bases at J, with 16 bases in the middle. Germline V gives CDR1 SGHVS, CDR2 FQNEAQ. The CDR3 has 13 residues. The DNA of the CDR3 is TGTGCCAGCAGCTTAGAGGAGGGGATATCTACGTTCTTC. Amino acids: CASSLEEGISTFF.

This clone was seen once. Here the CDR3 reads CASSLGGGSSYEQYF. CDR3 DNA sequence: TGCGCCAGCAGCTTGGGGGGCGGGAGTTCCTACGAGCAGTACTTC. The chain couples TRBV5-1 to TRBJ2-7; TRBD2 aligns across 7 bases. The trim removed 0 bases at V and 1 base at J, leaving 4 bases unmatched. The CDR3 sequence is 15 residues long. Germline CDR1 reads SGHRS; CDR2 reads YFSETQ.

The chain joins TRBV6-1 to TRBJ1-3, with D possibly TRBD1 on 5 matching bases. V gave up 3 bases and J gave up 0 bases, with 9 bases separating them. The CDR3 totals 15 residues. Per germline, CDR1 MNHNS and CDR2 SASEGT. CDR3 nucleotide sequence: TGTGCCAGCAGTGACTCCGACAGCTCTGGAAACACCATATATTTT. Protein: CASSDSDSSGNTIYF.

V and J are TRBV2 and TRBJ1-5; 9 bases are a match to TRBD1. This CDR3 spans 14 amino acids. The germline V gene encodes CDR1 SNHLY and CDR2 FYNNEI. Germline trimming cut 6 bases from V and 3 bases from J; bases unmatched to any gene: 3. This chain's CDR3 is CASRWTGDNQPQHF. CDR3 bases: TGTGCCAGCAGGTGGACAGGGGACAATCAGCCCCAGCATTTT. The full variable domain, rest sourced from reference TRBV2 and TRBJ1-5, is EPEVTQTPSHQVTQMGQEVILRCVPISNHLYFYWYRQILGQKVEFLVSFYNNEISEKSEIFDDQFSVERPDGSNFTLKIRSTKLEDSAMYFCASRWTGDNQPQHFGDGTRLSIL.

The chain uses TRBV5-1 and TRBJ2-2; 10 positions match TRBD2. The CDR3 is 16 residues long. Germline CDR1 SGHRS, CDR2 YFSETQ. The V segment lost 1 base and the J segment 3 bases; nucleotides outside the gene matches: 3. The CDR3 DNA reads TGCGCCAGCAGCTTGAGGCTAGCGGGGGACACCGGGGAGCTGTTTTTT. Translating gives CASSLRLAGDTGELFF.

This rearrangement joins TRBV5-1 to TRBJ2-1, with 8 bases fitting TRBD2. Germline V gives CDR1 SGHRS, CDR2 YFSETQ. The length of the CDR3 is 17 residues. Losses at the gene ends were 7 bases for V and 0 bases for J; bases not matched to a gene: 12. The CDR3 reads CASATTSGTHSYNEQFF. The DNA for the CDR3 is TGCGCCAGCGCAACAACTAGCGGAACCCACTCCTACAATGAGCAGTTCTTC.

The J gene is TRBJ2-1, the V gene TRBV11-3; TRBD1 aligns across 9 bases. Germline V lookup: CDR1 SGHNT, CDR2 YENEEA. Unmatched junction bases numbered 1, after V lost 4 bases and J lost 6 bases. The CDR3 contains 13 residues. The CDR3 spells CASSSGQGNEQFF. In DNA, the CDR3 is TGTGCCAGCAGCTCGGGACAGGGCAATGAGCAGTTCTTC.

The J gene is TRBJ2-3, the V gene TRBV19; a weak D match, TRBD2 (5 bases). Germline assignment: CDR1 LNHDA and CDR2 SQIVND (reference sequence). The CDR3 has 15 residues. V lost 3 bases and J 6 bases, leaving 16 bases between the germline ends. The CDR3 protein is CASSIVAVPGDTQYF. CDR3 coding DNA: TGTGCCAGTAGTATCGTGGCAGTGCCGGGGGATACGCAGTATTTT.

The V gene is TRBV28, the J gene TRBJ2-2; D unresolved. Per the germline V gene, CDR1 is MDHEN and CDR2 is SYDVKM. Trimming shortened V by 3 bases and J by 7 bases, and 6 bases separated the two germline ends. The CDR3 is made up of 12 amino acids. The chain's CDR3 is CASSFPLGELFF. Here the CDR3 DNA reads TGTGCCAGCAGTTTCCCTCTCGGGGAGCTGTTTTTT. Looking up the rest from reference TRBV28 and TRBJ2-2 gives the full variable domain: DVKVTQSSRYLVKRTGEKVFLECVQDMDHENMFWYRQDPGLGLRLIYFSYDVKMKEKGDIPEGYSVSREKKERFSLILESASTNQTSMYLCASSFPLGELFFGEGSRLTVL.

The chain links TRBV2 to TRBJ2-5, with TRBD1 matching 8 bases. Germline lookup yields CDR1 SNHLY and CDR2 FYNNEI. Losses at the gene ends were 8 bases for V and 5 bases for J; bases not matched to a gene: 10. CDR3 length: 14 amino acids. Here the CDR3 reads CASARAGGGETQYF. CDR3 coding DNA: TGTGCCAGCGCCCGCGCAGGGGGCGGGGAGACCCAGTACTTC.

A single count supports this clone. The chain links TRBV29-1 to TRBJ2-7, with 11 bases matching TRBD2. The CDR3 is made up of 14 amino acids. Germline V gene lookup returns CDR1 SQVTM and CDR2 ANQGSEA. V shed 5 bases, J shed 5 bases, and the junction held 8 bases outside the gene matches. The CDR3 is CSVSIAGGPNEQYF. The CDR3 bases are TGCAGCGTTTCTATAGCGGGAGGGCCGAACGAGCAGTACTTC.

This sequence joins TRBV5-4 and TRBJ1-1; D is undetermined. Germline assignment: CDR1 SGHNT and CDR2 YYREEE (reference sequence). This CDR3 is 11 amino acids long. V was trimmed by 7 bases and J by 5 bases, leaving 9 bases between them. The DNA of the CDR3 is TGTGCCAGCGGCCGAGGGACTGAAGCTTTCTTT. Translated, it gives CASGRGTEAFF.

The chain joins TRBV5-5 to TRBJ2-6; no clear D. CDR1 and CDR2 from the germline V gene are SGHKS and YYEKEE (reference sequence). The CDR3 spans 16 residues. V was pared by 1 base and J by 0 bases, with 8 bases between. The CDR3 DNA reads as TGTGCCAGCAGCTTGTCTAAAACCTCTGGGGCCAACGTCCTGACTTTC. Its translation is CASSLSKTSGANVLTF.

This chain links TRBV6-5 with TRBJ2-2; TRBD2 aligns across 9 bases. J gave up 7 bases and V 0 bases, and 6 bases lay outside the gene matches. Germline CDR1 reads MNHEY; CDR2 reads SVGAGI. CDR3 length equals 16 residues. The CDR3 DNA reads TGTGCCAGCAGTTACTCGAGAGCGGGAGGTAACGGGGAGCTGTTTTTT. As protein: CASSYSRAGGNGELFF.

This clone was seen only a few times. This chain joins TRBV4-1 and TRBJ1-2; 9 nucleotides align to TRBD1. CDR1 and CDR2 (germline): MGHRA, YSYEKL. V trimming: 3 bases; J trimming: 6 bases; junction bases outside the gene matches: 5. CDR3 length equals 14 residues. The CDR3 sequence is CASSQPGQGHGYTF. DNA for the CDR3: TGCGCCAGCAGCCAGCCGGGACAGGGACATGGCTACACCTTC.

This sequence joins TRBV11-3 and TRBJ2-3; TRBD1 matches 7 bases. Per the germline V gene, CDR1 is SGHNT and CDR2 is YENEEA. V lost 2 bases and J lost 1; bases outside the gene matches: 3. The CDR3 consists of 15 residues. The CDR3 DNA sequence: TGTGCCAGCAGCTTAAATACAGGGGGCACAGATACGCAGTATTTT. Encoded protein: CASSLNTGGTDTQYF.

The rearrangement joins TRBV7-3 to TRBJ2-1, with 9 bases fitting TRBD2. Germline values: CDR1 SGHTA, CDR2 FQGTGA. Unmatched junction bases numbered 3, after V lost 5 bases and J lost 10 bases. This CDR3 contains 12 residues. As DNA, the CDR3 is TGTGCCAGCAGCATAAGCGGGGGGGAGCAGTTCTTC. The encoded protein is CASSISGGEQFF.

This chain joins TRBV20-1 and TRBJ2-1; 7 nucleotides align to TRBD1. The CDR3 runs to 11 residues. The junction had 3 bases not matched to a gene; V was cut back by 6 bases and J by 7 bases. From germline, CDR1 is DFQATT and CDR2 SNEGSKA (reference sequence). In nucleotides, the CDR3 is TGCAGTGCCCAACAGGGGAATGAGCAGTTCTTC. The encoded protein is CSAQQGNEQFF.

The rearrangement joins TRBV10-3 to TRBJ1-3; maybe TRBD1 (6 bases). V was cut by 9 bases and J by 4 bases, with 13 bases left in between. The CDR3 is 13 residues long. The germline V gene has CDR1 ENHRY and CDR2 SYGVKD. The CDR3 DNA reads TGTGCCATATCCACAGGGTACGGAAACACCATATATTTT. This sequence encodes CAISTGYGNTIYF.

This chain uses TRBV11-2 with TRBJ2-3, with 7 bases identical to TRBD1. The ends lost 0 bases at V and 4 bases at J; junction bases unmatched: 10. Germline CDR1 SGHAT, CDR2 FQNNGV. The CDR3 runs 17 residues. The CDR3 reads CASSLEDRNQWADTQYF. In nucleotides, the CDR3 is TGTGCCAGCAGCTTAGAGGACAGGAATCAATGGGCAGATACGCAGTATTTT.

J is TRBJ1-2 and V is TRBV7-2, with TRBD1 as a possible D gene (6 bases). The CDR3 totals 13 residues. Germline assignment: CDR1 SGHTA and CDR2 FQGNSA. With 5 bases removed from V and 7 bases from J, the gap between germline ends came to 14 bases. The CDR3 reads CASSQARGGGYTF. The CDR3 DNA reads TGTGCCAGCAGCCAGGCAAGGGGGGGTGGCTACACCTTC. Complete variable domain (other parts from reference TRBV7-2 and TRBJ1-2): GAGVSQSPSNKVTEKGKDVELRCDPISGHTALYWYRQSLGQGLEFLIYFQGNSAPDKSGLPSDRFSAERTGGSVSTLTIQRTQQEDSAVYLCASSQARGGGYTFGSGTRLTVV.

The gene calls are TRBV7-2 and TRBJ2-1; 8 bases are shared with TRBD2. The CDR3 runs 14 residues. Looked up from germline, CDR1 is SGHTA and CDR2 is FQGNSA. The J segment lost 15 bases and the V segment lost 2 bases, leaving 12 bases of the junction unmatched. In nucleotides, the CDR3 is TGTGCCAGCAGCTTAACCGGGACTAGAGCTTTTCGGTTCTTC. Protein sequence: CASSLTGTRAFRFF.

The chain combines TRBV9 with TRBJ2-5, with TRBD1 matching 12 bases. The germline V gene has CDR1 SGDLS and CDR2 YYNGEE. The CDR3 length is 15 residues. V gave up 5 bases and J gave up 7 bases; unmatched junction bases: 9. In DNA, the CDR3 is TGTGCCAGCAGTTTGGGACAGGGGGCACGAGGGACCCAGTACTTC. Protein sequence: CASSLGQGARGTQYF.

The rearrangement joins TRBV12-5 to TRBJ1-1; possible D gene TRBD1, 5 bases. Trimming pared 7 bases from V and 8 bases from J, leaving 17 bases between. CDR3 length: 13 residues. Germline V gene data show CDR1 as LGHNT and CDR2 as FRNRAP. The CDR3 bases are TGTGCTAGTGCCCTAGGGGAAAGGAGAGAAGCTTTCTTT. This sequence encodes CASALGERREAFF. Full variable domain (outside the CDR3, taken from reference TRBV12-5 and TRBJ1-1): DARVTQTPRHKVTEMGQEVTMRCQPILGHNTVFWYRQTMMQGLELLAYFRNRAPLDDSGMPKDRFSAEMPDATLATLKIQPSEPRDSAVYFCASALGERREAFFGQGTRLTVV.

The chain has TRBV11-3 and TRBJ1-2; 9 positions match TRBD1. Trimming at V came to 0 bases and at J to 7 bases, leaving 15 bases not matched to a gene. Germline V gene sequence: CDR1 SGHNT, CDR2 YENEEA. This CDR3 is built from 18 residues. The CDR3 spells CASSLDLWGQGNSSGYTF. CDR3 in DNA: TGTGCCAGCAGCTTAGATCTTTGGGGACAGGGAAATTCGAGTGGCTACACCTTC.

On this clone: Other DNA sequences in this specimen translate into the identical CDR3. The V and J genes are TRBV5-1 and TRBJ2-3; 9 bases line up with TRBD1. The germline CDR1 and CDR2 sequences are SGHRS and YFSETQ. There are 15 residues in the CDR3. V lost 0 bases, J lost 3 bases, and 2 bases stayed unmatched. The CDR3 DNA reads TGCGCCAGCAGCTTGGGGGGGACAGGGACAGATACGCAGTATTTT. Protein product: CASSLGGTGTDTQYF. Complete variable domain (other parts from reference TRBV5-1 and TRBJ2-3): KAGVTQTPRYLIKTRGQQVTLSCSPISGHRSVSWYQQTPGQGLQFLFEYFSETQRNKGNFPGRFSGRQFSNSRSEMNVSTLELGDSALYLCASSLGGTGTDTQYFGPGTRLTVL.